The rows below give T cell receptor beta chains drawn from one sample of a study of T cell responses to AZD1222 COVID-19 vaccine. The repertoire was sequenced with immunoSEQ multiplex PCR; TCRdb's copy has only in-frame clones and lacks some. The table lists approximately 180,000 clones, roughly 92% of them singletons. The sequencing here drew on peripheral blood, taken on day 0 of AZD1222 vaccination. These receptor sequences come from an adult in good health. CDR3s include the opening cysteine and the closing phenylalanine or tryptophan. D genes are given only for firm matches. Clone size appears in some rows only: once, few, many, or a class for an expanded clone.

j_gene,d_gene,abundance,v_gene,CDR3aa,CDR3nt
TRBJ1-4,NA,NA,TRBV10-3,CAIGGAANEKLFF,TGTGCCATCGGGGGGGCAGCTAATGAAAAACTGTTTTTT
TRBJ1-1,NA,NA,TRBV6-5,CASSYPGRLEAEAFF,TGTGCCAGCAGTTACCCGGGCCGCCTGGAGGCTGAAGCTTTCTTT
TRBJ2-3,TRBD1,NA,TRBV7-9,CASSLGGWTGKGTDTQYF,TGTGCCAGCAGCTTGGGGGGTTGGACAGGGAAAGGCACAGATACGCAGTATTTT
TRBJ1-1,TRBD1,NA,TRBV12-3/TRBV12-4,CASGTGGTTEAFF,TGTGCCAGCGGGACAGGGGGGACCACTGAAGCTTTCTTT
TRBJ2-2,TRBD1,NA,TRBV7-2,CASSSYRGLDTGELFF,TGTGCCAGCAGCTCATACAGGGGGCTGGACACCGGGGAGCTGTTTTTT
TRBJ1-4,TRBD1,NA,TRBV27,CASSPGTDYEKLFF,TGTGCCAGCAGCCCAGGGACAGACTATGAAAAACTGTTTTTT
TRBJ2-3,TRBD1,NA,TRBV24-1,CATSDTGTGFQSDTQYF,TGTGCCACCAGTGACACCGGGACAGGGTTTCAGTCGGATACGCAGTATTTT
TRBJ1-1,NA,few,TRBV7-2,CASSPGVYHTEAFF,TGTGCCAGCAGCCCGGGGGTATATCACACTGAAGCTTTCTTT
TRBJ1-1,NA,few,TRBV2,CASSQNTEAFF,TGTGCCAGCAGTCAGAACACTGAAGCTTTCTTT
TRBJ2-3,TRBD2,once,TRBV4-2,CASSQVLAGGTDTQYF,TGTGCCAGCAGCCAAGTCCTAGCGGGGGGTACGGATACGCAGTATTTT
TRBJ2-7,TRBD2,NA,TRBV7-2,CASSLVGAGAYEQYF,TGTGCCAGCAGCTTAGTAGGAGCGGGGGCCTACGAGCAGTACTTC
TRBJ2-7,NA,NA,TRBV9,CASSASGQNLNEQYF,TGTGCCAGCAGCGCTTCTGGACAGAATCTTAACGAGCAGTACTTC
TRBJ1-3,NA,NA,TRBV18,CASSSTGNSGNTIYF,TGTGCCAGCTCATCCACAGGGAATTCTGGAAACACCATATATTTT
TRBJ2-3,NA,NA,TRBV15,CATSRGGGITDTQYF,TGTGCCACCAGCAGAGGCGGCGGTATCACAGATACGCAGTATTTT
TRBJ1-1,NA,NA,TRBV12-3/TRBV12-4,CASSLPGEAFF,TGTGCCAGCAGTTTACCAGGTGAAGCTTTCTTT
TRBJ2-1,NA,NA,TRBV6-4,CASSDYGGADEQFF,TGTGCCAGCAGTGACTATGGGGGAGCAGATGAGCAGTTCTTC
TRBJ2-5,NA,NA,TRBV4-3,CASSQVGLGGRETQYF,TGCGCCAGCAGCCAAGTTGGTTTGGGGGGTAGAGAGACCCAGTACTTC
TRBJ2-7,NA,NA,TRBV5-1,CASSLVGGGTLYEQYF,TGCGCCAGCAGCTTGGTTGGAGGGGGCACCCTATACGAGCAGTACTTC
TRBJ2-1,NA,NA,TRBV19,CASSKGLSTTYNEQFF,TGTGCCAGTAGTAAAGGACTCTCCACGACCTACAATGAGCAGTTCTTC
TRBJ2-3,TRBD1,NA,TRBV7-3,CASSPGGSGDTQYF,TGTGCCAGCAGCCCAGGGGGCTCGGGAGATACGCAGTATTTT
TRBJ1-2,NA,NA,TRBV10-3,CAISEDDGYGYTF,TGTGCCATCAGTGAGGACGACGGCTATGGCTACACCTTC
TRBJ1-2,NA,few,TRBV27,CASRLGSQGPYGYTF,TGTGCCAGCAGATTAGGGTCTCAGGGACCCTATGGCTACACCTTC
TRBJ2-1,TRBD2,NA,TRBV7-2,CASTQRGGRYNEQFF,TGTGCCAGCACGCAGCGGGGGGGCCGTTACAATGAGCAGTTCTTC
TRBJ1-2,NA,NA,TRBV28,CASSLGTRAGYTF,TGTGCCAGCAGTTTAGGTACGCGAGCGGGCTACACCTTC
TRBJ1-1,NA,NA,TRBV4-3,CASSLGWDIGSTEAFF,TGCGCCAGCAGCCTCGGTTGGGACATCGGAAGCACTGAAGCTTTCTTT
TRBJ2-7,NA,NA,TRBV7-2,CASSLSGELEQYF,TGTGCCAGCAGCTTAAGTGGGGAGCTTGAGCAGTACTTC
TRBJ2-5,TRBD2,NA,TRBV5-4,CASSLVLGGLAETQYF,TGTGCCAGCAGCTTGGTGCTGGGAGGACTAGCTGAGACCCAGTACTTC
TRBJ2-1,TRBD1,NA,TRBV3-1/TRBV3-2,CASRGQGDNEQFF,TGTGCCAGCAGAGGACAGGGGGACAATGAGCAGTTCTTC
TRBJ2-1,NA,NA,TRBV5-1,CASSLAGGVTSYNEQFF,TGCGCCAGCAGCTTGGCCGGCGGGGTGACCTCCTACAATGAGCAGTTCTTC
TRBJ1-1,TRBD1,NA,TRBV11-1,CASSPYPRQGARAFF,TGTGCCAGCAGTCCCTACCCCCGGCAGGGGGCCCGGGCTTTCTTT
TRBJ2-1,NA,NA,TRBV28,CASIGSGVNEQFF,TGTGCCAGCATAGGGTCCGGGGTCAATGAGCAGTTCTTC
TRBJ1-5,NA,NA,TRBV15,CATSRDKGGGQPQHF,TGTGCCACCAGCAGAGATAAGGGCGGAGGACAGCCCCAGCATTTT